The T cell receptor beta chain described here comes from a study of cytomegalovirus exposure and HLA in healthy donors. The PCR employed 60 Vbeta primers together with 13 Jbeta primers. Repertoires were generated with immunoSEQ multiplex PCR, while TCRdb's copy carries only in-frame clones and drops some. The data hold 70,000 to 100,000 clones, with less than 80% observed a single time. Concerning this clone: Its target is unknown.

The study's findings and limits: Reports showed the classifier diagnosing cytomegalovirus status with high specificity and sensitivity. Previous analysis showed most TCR beta V segments were productive about 87% or about 30% of the time.

The donors comprised healthy bone marrow donors. At collection, donors were nominally healthy, but unrecorded immune exposures were probable. This TCR came from a woman between 50 and 59 years old in good health and CMV-seropositive. The sequencing input was PBMCs.

Here the CDR3 DNA reads TGTGCCAGCAGTTTAACTCCAGGGATTAATCAGCCCCAGCATTTT. It specifies CASSLTPGINQPQHF. The chain joins TRBV27 to TRBJ1-5, with D maybe TRBD1 (5 bases). The CDR3 has 15 residues. In germline, CDR1 is MNHEY, CDR2 SMNVEV (reference sequence). Trimming shortened V by 2 bases and J by 4 bases, and 12 bases separated the two germline ends.